One sample yielded the 3 T cell receptor beta chains listed below, sequenced in a study of T cell changes during pregnancy in multiple sclerosis. Sequenced by immunoSEQ multiplex PCR; TCRdb stores in-frame clones only, minus some. The sample shows about 23,000 clones, roughly 90% of them seen only once. The source was CD8+ T cells from peripheral blood mononuclear cells, collected in the first trimester of pregnancy. The receptor set was obtained from a female donor with multiple sclerosis, enrolled in a pregnancy study.

The chain recombines TRBV19 with TRBJ2-3, with 9 bases fitting TRBD2. The V segment lost 2 bases and the J segment 2 bases; nucleotides outside the gene matches: 2. The CDR3 has 15 residues. CDR1 is LNHDA, CDR2 SQIVND, per germline (reference sequence). The CDR3 nucleotides read TGTGCCAGTAGTATAACTAGCGGGTCCACAGATACGCAGTATTTT. Protein sequence: CASSITSGSTDTQYF. Variable domain in full (rest from reference TRBV19 and TRBJ2-3): DGGITQSPKYLFRKEGQNVTLSCEQNLNHDAMYWYRQDPGQGLRLIYYSQIVNDFQKGDIAEGYSVSREKKESFPLTVTSAQKNPTAFYLCASSITSGSTDTQYFGPGTRLTVL.

The rearrangement links TRBV6-1 to TRBJ2-1; TRBD2 might be the D (6 bases). V lost 4 bases and J 3 bases, leaving 19 bases between the germline ends. Germline V gene data show CDR1 as MNHNS and CDR2 as SASEGT. The CDR3 totals 17 residues. Here the CDR3 reads CASSAVSFLGGYNEQFF. CDR3 bases: TGTGCCAGCAGTGCGGTCTCCTTCCTGGGGGGCTACAATGAGCAGTTCTTC.

The genes are TRBV19 and TRBJ2-1; perhaps TRBD2 as D (6 bases). The CDR3 runs 15 residues. The germline V gene has CDR1 LNHDA and CDR2 SQIVND (reference sequence). V was shortened by 2 bases and J by 7 bases, with 15 bases between the two germline ends. Written as DNA, the CDR3 is TGTGCCAGTAGTATAACAACGGGACTTTTTAATGAGCAGTTCTTC. Residues: CASSITTGLFNEQFF.